This TCR beta chain originates from a study of T cells in localized non-small cell lung cancer. General study results and limits: In adjacent lung appeared a median around 55 of the top 100 tumor clones. Tumor trailed uninvolved adjacent lung in T cell clonality, which peaked there.

Profiled with immunoSEQ multiplex PCR; TCRdb holds only in-frame clones, not every one. Here the sample spans over 65,000 clones, approximately 84% being singletons. Points on this clone: Its target is not known.

V lost 7 bases to trimming and J lost 1 base, with 16 bases between them. The CDR3 spans 15 residues. The germline V gene encodes CDR1 SGHNT and CDR2 YYREEE (reference sequence). The chain recombines TRBV5-4 with TRBJ2-3, with D possibly called TRBD1 or TRBD2 (5 bases each). The TCR originated in a female donor at least 60 years old with stage I lung adenocarcinoma. This material consisted of peripheral blood, taken before any cancer treatment. The CDR3 sequence is CASSQGGRGTDTQYF. The CDR3 coding sequence is TGTGCCAGCTCGCAGGGCGGGCGGGGCACAGATACGCAGTATTTT.